This TCR beta chain originates from a study of T cell responses to AZD1222 COVID-19 vaccine. A note on this clone: The antigen remains undetermined.

Here immunoSEQ multiplex PCR was the method, and the copy in TCRdb shows in-frame clones only, minus some. The table lists 95,000 to 150,000 clones, 80% to 95% of them singletons. Germline-derived CDR1 and CDR2 are KGHDR and SFDVKD. Trimming cost V 8 bases and J 4 bases; bases outside gene matches: 4. The CDR3 loop spans 14 amino acids. Whole-study findings and limits: The sample set comprised mostly white British donors with more females, and clonal diversity was possibly underestimated. Without day 14 samples, only post-peak T cell repertoires were studied. Following two doses of AZD1222, Spike-specific TCR breadth and depth rose.

The chain has TRBV24-1 and TRBJ1-5; 10 bases are shared with TRBD1. The sequencing used peripheral blood, collected on day 0 of AZD1222 vaccination. The sequence came from an adult in good health. The CDR3, as DNA: TGTGCCACCACCGGGACAGGGGAGAATCAGCCCCAGCATTTT. This translates into CATTGTGENQPQHF.